These 32 T cell receptor beta chains were all obtained from the same sample, sequenced in a study of T cells in Graves' hyperthyroidism and ophthalmopathy. RNA transcripts were the template for amplifying TCR beta CDR3 regions. The HTBI primer set was used in a first-round RT-PCR of the TCR CDR3. Via MiXCR, TCRdb re-called the multiplex PCR reads, giving one row per CDR3 protein. The table lists approximately 430,000 distinct CDR3 sequences, about 15% of them singletons, with roughly 7.4% in the top ten. The sequenced sample consisted of blood. The source of these receptors is a woman aged 18 to 35 with Graves' hyperthyroidism.

As for this clonotype: One base away lies a much larger clone, so this may be a sequencing read error. The V and J genes are TRBV3-1 and TRBJ2-7; D is unresolved. The CDR3 sequence is 14 residues long. The germline V gene has CDR1 LGHDT and CDR2 YNNKEL (reference sequence). The V gene lost 3 bases and the J gene lost 3 bases, with 12 bases spanning the gap. The CDR3 DNA is TGTGCCAGCAGCCACTGGAATGGGGTCTACGAGCAGTACTTC. It is translated as CASSHWNGVYEQYF.

Many counts were recorded for this clonotype. The chain has TRBV5-1 and TRBJ1-2; 8 positions agree with TRBD1. Germline V gives CDR1 SGHRS, CDR2 YFSETQ. The CDR3 is 16 amino acids. The ends lost 1 base at V and 2 bases at J; junction bases unmatched: 7. CDR3 bases: TGCGCCAGCAGCTTGCGGCCGGGACAGGCCAACTATGGCTACACCTTC. Encoded protein: CASSLRPGQANYGYTF.

This clonotype was counted only a few times. A much larger clonotype is one base distant, so this may be a read error. The chain links TRBV14 to TRBJ2-7; D call uncertain. V was cut by 1 base and J by 4 bases, with 23 bases left in between. CDR3 length: 18 amino acids. The V gene's germline CDR1 is SGHDN and CDR2 FVKESK. The CDR3, as DNA: TGTGCCAGCAGCCAAGGAGTCCCGTCACGAACCGGAGCTTACGAGCAGTACTTC. Translation: CASSQGVPSRTGAYEQYF. Based on the CDR3 plus reference TRBV14 and TRBJ2-7, the full variable domain is EAGVTQFPSHSVIEKGQTVTLRCDPISGHDNLYWYRRVMGKEIKFLLHFVKESKQDESGMPNNRFLAERTGGTYSTLKVQPAELEDSGVYFCASSQGVPSRTGAYEQYFGPGTRLTVT.

This clonotype was observed at least ten times. J is TRBJ2-2 and V is TRBV30; D gene ambiguous. The CDR3 extends over 15 amino acids. The germline V gene has CDR1 GTSNPN and CDR2 SVGIG (reference sequence). V was shortened by 2 bases and J by 0 bases, with 10 bases between the two germline ends. The CDR3 coding sequence is TGTGCCTGGAGTCGCCGAGCGTCGAACACCGGGGAGCTGTTTTTT. It translates to CAWSRRASNTGELFF.

This clonotype showed up just a few times. The rearrangement links TRBV4-1 to TRBJ1-1, with D unresolved. This CDR3 is built from 14 residues. CDR1 is MGHRA, CDR2 YSYEKL, per germline. With 0 bases removed from V and 5 bases from J, the gap between germline ends came to 10 bases. As DNA, the CDR3 is TGCGCCAGCAGCCAAGAAGAGGGAAGAACTGAAGCTTTCTTT. Its translation: CASSQEEGRTEAFF.

This clonotype occurred many times. The chain uses TRBV19 and TRBJ2-1; TRBD2 aligns across 8 bases. The CDR3 sequence is 15 residues long. Unmatched junction bases numbered 2, after V lost 4 bases and J lost 0 bases. From germline, CDR1 is LNHDA and CDR2 SQIVND (reference sequence). The CDR3 reads CASSRGLASYNEQFF. The CDR3 nucleotides are TGTGCCAGTAGTAGAGGACTAGCCTCCTACAATGAGCAGTTCTTC. Full variable domain (remainder filled in from reference TRBV19 and TRBJ2-1): DGGITQSPKYLFRKEGQNVTLSCEQNLNHDAMYWYRQDPGQGLRLIYYSQIVNDFQKGDIAEGYSVSREKKESFPLTVTSAQKNPTAFYLCASSRGLASYNEQFFGPGTRLTVL.

The chain recombines TRBV5-8 with TRBJ1-3; D gene unclear. CDR1 is SGHTS and CDR2 is YDEGEE in the germline V gene. The CDR3 runs to 12 residues. Trimming pared 4 bases from V and 7 bases from J, leaving 9 bases between. The CDR3 DNA reads TGTGCCAGCAGCCCGACCGTCAACACCATATATTTT. Amino acid sequence: CASSPTVNTIYF.

For the CDR3, the DNA is TGTGCCAGCAGTTTATCATTCCGCTACGAGCAGTACTTC. Protein sequence: CASSLSFRYEQYF. The chain has TRBV27 and TRBJ2-7; D call uncertain. Germline values: CDR1 MNHEY, CDR2 SMNVEV (reference sequence). The CDR3 loop spans 13 amino acids. V dropped 0 bases and J dropped 3 bases, with 6 bases sitting between them.

There are many counts of this clonotype. The rearrangement joins TRBV2 to TRBJ1-1, with D perhaps TRBD1 (6 bases). Germline V gene sequence: CDR1 SNHLY, CDR2 FYNNEI. This CDR3 is 14 amino acids long. Deletions cut 4 bases from V and 5 bases from J, with 14 bases between. CDR3 coding DNA: TGTGCCAGCAGTGGACAGGCCTCGGGTACTGAAGCTTTCTTT. It is translated as CASSGQASGTEAFF. Filled out from reference TRBV2 and TRBJ1-1, the complete variable domain reads EPEVTQTPSHQVTQMGQEVILRCVPISNHLYFYWYRQILGQKVEFLVSFYNNEISEKSEIFDDQFSVERPDGSNFTLKIRSTKLEDSAMYFCASSGQASGTEAFFGQGTRLTVV.

This clonotype showed up many times. This rearrangement joins TRBV5-1 to TRBJ1-1; TRBD1 might be the D (5 bases). In germline, CDR1 is SGHRS, CDR2 YFSETQ. V lost 3 bases, J lost 0 bases, and 9 bases lay in between. There are 14 residues in the CDR3. DNA of the CDR3: TGCGCCAGCAGCTCGGGACTTCTGAACACTGAAGCTTTCTTT. It yields the protein CASSSGLLNTEAFF.

This clonotype was detected only a few times. This clone may be a read error of a much larger clone one base away. The rearrangement uses TRBV12-3 or TRBV12-4 and TRBJ2-7, with 9 bases that match TRBD2. V trimming: 6 bases; J trimming: 6 bases; junction bases outside the gene matches: 9. CDR3 length: 14 residues. The CDR3 reads CASRTSGFYCEQYF. In DNA, the CDR3 is TGTGCCAGCAGGACTAGCGGTTTTTACTGCGAGCAGTACTTC.

In its sample, this clonotype was seen many times. The rearrangement uses TRBV7-8 and TRBJ2-1; 7 positions agree with TRBD2. The CDR3 totals 18 residues. CDR1 and CDR2 (germline): SGHVS, FQNEAQ. With V trimmed by 0 bases and J by 0 bases, 8 bases remained unmatched. The CDR3 nucleotides are TGTGCCAGCAGCTTAGCGAGTCTAGCGGCAAGCTCCTACAATGAGCAGTTCTTC. Translation: CASSLASLAASSYNEQFF. Based on the CDR3 plus reference TRBV7-8 and TRBJ2-1, the full variable domain is GAGVSQSPRYKVAKRGQDVALRCDPISGHVSLFWYQQALGQGPEFLTYFQNEAQLDKSGLPSDRFFAERPEGSVSTLKIQRTQQEDSAVYLCASSLASLAASSYNEQFFGPGTRLTVL.

A word on this clonotype: A much larger clone is a single base away; this may be a read error. V and J are TRBV19 and TRBJ1-5; D remains ambiguous. The CDR3 spans 12 residues. Germline CDR1 reads LNHDA; CDR2 reads SQIVND (reference sequence). The ends were cut back, 9 bases at V and 1 base at J, with 7 bases in the middle. The CDR3 sequence is CARRGSNQPQHF. In DNA, the CDR3 is TGTGCCAGACGGGGAAGCAATCAGCCCCAGCATTTT.

This clonotype was recorded a few times. The V call is TRBV7-8, the J call TRBJ1-5; D possibly corresponds to TRBD1 (6 bases). This CDR3 has 14 residues. From germline, CDR1 is SGHVS and CDR2 FQNEAQ. Trimming pared 5 bases from V and 7 bases from J, leaving 15 bases between. The CDR3 DNA sequence: TGTGCCAGCAGCACTAGAGGGGGGGACCAGCCCCAGCATTTT. Its translation is CASSTRGGDQPQHF. Full variable domain (outside the CDR3, taken from reference TRBV7-8 and TRBJ1-5): GAGVSQSPRYKVAKRGQDVALRCDPISGHVSLFWYQQALGQGPEFLTYFQNEAQLDKSGLPSDRFFAERPEGSVSTLKIQRTQQEDSAVYLCASSTRGGDQPQHFGDGTRLSIL.

This clonotype occurred many times. The rearrangement joins TRBV14 to TRBJ1-2; 8 nucleotides line up with TRBD1. With V trimmed by 1 base and J by 6 bases, 4 bases remained unmatched. Germline V gene lookup returns CDR1 SGHDN and CDR2 FVKESK. CDR3 length: 14 amino acids. The CDR3 here is CASSQARGLHGYTF. The CDR3 nucleotides read TGTGCCAGCAGCCAAGCCAGGGGGCTTCATGGCTACACCTTC.

In its sample, this clonotype was seen many times. This chain links TRBV3-1 with TRBJ2-1; a weak D match, TRBD2 (5 bases). The germline V gene has CDR1 LGHDT and CDR2 YNNKEL (reference sequence). The CDR3 is 15 amino acids. Trimming shortened V by 1 base and J by 6 bases, and 13 bases separated the two germline ends. CDR3: CASSQALTTSNEQFF. CDR3 coding DNA: TGTGCCAGCAGCCAAGCCTTGACTACCTCCAATGAGCAGTTCTTC.

This clonotype was seen repeatedly, ten times or more. The rearrangement joins TRBV12-3 or TRBV12-4 to TRBJ1-4; D is possibly TRBD1 (5 bases). The CDR3 consists of 14 residues. Between the trimmed V and J ends, which lost 3 bases and 5 bases, there was a span of 10 bases. CDR3 DNA: TGTGCCAGCAGTTTTTCGGGGCCAAATGAAAAACTGTTTTTT. Its translation: CASSFSGPNEKLFF.

This clonotype was seen at least ten times. The V and J genes are TRBV11-2 and TRBJ2-5, with TRBD1 identical over 8 bases. This CDR3 has 15 amino acids. Germline V gene data show CDR1 as SGHAT and CDR2 as FQNNGV. The V gene end was trimmed by 4 bases and the J gene end by 5 bases; junction bases not matched to a gene: 9. The CDR3 sequence is CASSSSGGAGETQYF. The CDR3 DNA follows: TGTGCCAGCAGCTCATCAGGGGGCGCAGGGGAGACCCAGTACTTC.

This clonotype showed up many times. The chain's CDR3 is CSARDPQGFRTEAFF. CDR3 sequence (DNA): TGCAGTGCTAGAGATCCACAGGGCTTTCGCACTGAAGCTTTCTTT. The chain couples TRBV20-1 to TRBJ1-1, with TRBD1 as a possible D gene (6 bases). Per the germline V gene, CDR1 is DFQATT and CDR2 is SNEGSKA (reference sequence). There are 15 residues in the CDR3. The V end lost 0 bases, the J end lost 4 bases, and 15 bases lay between the germline ends.

The chain employs TRBV28 and TRBJ1-5; D may be TRBD1 (5 bases). V gave up 6 bases and J gave up 4 bases, with 16 bases separating them. Germline V CDR1 and CDR2: MDHEN, SYDVKM. This CDR3 has 15 amino acids. As DNA, the CDR3 is TGTGCCAGCAGAGGGCCGGGACTGATAAATCAGCCCCAGCATTTT. Amino acid sequence: CASRGPGLINQPQHF.

This clonotype was detected many times. The rearrangement joins TRBV6-1 to TRBJ2-3; 14 bases are a match to TRBD2. V lost 5 bases and J lost 3; bases outside the gene matches: 4. Germline CDR1 and CDR2: MNHNS and SASEGT. This CDR3 has 16 amino acids. The CDR3: CASSKTSGGATDTQYF. The CDR3, as DNA: TGTGCCAGCAGTAAGACTAGCGGGGGGGCGACAGATACGCAGTATTTT.

Of note for this clonotype: A much larger clone lies one base from this, so it may be a read error. V and J are TRBV6-1 and TRBJ2-3; perhaps D is TRBD1 or TRBD2 (5 bases each). V lost 1 base and J lost 0, with 11 bases in between. The germline V gene has CDR1 MNHNS and CDR2 SASEGT. The CDR3 length is 16 residues. CDR3 sequence reads: CASSEGDPSSTDTQYF. The CDR3 nucleotides are TGTGCCAGCAGTGAAGGGGACCCATCTAGCACAGATACGCAGTATTTT.

In its sample, this clonotype was seen many times. The CDR3 DNA sequence: TGTGCCAGCAGGATCCTGGGCGATGAAAAACTGTTTTTT. Its protein is CASRILGDEKLFF. This chain uses TRBV7-9 with TRBJ1-4, with D unclear. The CDR3 is 13 amino acids. Germline lookup yields CDR1 SEHNR and CDR2 FQNEAQ (reference sequence). Trimming removed 6 bases from V and 6 bases from J, with 11 bases in between.

Ten or more counts support this clonotype. The V call is TRBV12-5, the J call TRBJ2-2; 8 positions agree with TRBD1. The CDR3 consists of 14 residues. The V segment lost 5 bases and the J segment 3 bases; nucleotides outside the gene matches: 2. The V gene's germline CDR1 is LGHNT and CDR2 FRNRAP. CDR3 DNA sequence: TGTGCTAGTGGTCGGACAGGGTACACCGGGGAGCTGTTTTTT. Its protein is CASGRTGYTGELFF. Full variable domain (outside the CDR3, taken from reference TRBV12-5 and TRBJ2-2): DARVTQTPRHKVTEMGQEVTMRCQPILGHNTVFWYRQTMMQGLELLAYFRNRAPLDDSGMPKDRFSAEMPDATLATLKIQPSEPRDSAVYFCASGRTGYTGELFFGEGSRLTVL.

This clonotype appeared many times. The chain has TRBV7-9 and TRBJ2-3; perhaps TRBD2 as D (6 bases). Germline V CDR1 and CDR2: SEHNR, FQNEAQ (reference sequence). V was trimmed by 5 bases and J by 4 bases, leaving 19 bases between them. The CDR3 is 16 residues long. The CDR3 is CASSPHRGRPPDTQYF. CDR3 DNA sequence: TGTGCCAGCAGCCCCCATCGGGGGAGGCCCCCAGATACGCAGTATTTT.

Many counts were recorded for this clonotype. The chain employs TRBV5-5 and TRBJ2-7, with 10 bases fitting TRBD2. Germline V gives CDR1 SGHKS, CDR2 YYEKEE (reference sequence). V gave up 0 bases and J gave up 8 bases; unmatched junction bases: 5. The CDR3 is 14 residues long. CDR3 sequence (DNA): TGTGCCAGCAGCTTGGTGGCTAGCGGGAGACAGCAGTACTTC. Amino acid sequence: CASSLVASGRQQYF.

A few counts support this clonotype. This chain uses TRBV14 with TRBJ1-5; tentative D call: TRBD1 (5 bases). Trimming left V 2 bases short and J 4 bases short, with 6 bases between. The CDR3 extends over 13 amino acids. Germline CDR1 SGHDN, CDR2 FVKESK. The CDR3 sequence is CASSQNRNQPQHF. The CDR3 DNA sequence: TGTGCCAGCAGCCAAAACAGGAATCAGCCCCAGCATTTT.

This clonotype appeared a few times. This rearrangement joins TRBV4-1 to TRBJ2-3; weak D call: TRBD2 (6 bases). Trimming removed 4 bases from V and 6 bases from J, with 17 bases in between. The CDR3 consists of 15 residues. Germline V gene lookup returns CDR1 MGHRA and CDR2 YSYEKL. This CDR3 is CASSRNGLSRDTQYF. In DNA, the CDR3 is TGCGCCAGCAGCCGGAATGGACTATCCCGGGATACGCAGTATTTT.

There are many counts of this clonotype. In DNA form, the CDR3 reads TGCGCCAGCAGCTCTCAGGGGGCTGGGAACACTGAAGCTTTCTTT. It specifies CASSSQGAGNTEAFF. The chain joins TRBV5-1 to TRBJ1-1; 8 bases fit TRBD1. The CDR3 consists of 15 residues. J was trimmed by 1 base and V by 3 bases; bases with no gene match: 5. Germline V gene data show CDR1 as SGHRS and CDR2 as YFSETQ.

At least ten counts were recorded for this clonotype. This chain links TRBV20-1 with TRBJ1-5, with 7 bases aligning to TRBD1. The CDR3 length is 17 residues. After removal of 6 bases from V and 1 base from J, the junction contained 15 bases not matched to a gene. Germline CDR1 and CDR2: DFQATT and SNEGSKA (reference sequence). CDR3 sequence (DNA): TGCAGTGCCCTAAATCCTAAGGGGGCGCGGAGCAATCAGCCCCAGCATTTT. Its translation is CSALNPKGARSNQPQHF.

The chain joins TRBV5-6 to TRBJ1-3, with D hard to call. The V end lost 0 bases, the J end lost 0 bases, and 4 bases lay between the germline ends. Germline assignment: CDR1 SGHDT and CDR2 YYEEEE. There are 14 residues in the CDR3. CDR3 in DNA: TGTGCCAGCAGCTTGGAAATCTCTGGAAACACCATATATTTT. Translating gives CASSLEISGNTIYF.

Notes on this clonotype: A much larger clone differs from this one at a single base, so this may be a read error. The chain is built from TRBV20-1 and TRBJ2-1; tentative D call: TRBD2 (6 bases). Germline V CDR1 and CDR2: DFQATT, SNEGSKA (reference sequence). V was trimmed by 6 bases and J by 5 bases, leaving 20 bases between them. This CDR3 has 15 amino acids. The CDR3 DNA is TGCAGTGCGTTTGAAGGGATAGCGGCGCACAATGAGCAGTTCTTC. Translating it yields CSAFEGIAAHNEQFF.